Included here is one T cell receptor beta chain sequence, with context. As yet, its antigen is unknown. The sample is drawn from a study of shared clonotypes between healthy human individuals. Naive CD8 cells lacked CD45RO and underwent positive selection for CCR7, leaving out terminally differentiated effector memory CD45RA+ cells. Study outcomes and limitations: Clonotype sharing among donors was thought likely to change with sequencing depth. Some clonotypes were shared by all four sorted-subset donors, while others were not shared. The non-shared ones had lower generation probabilities than the shared ones. Researchers sampled only blood; tissue repertoires likely differ.

Profiling relied on immunoSEQ multiplex PCR, and the TCRdb table lists in-frame clones only, not all of them. The sample consists of more than 2 million clones, roughly 95% of them appearing once. This clonotype originated in a man aged 18-30 years in good health. Sequenced: naive CD8+ T cells sorted from blood.

CDR3 DNA sequence: TGCGCCAGCAGCCCACCGGGACAGGGCTATGGCTACACCTTC. Its translation is CASSPPGQGYGYTF. The chain carries TRBV4-1 and TRBJ1-2; 9 nucleotides match TRBD1. Trimming cost V 4 bases and J 4 bases; bases outside gene matches: 4. Per the germline V gene, CDR1 is MGHRA and CDR2 is YSYEKL. The CDR3 covers 14 residues.